The 11 T cell receptor beta chains below come from one sample, sequenced in a study of cytomegalovirus exposure and HLA in healthy donors (TCRdb year 2017). The receptor library was made with the immunoSEQ multiplex PCR assay. A mixture of 60 forward primers for TCR Vbeta segments and 13 reverse primers for TCR Jbeta segments was used in the multiplex PCR. This immuneACCESS table, as held by TCRdb, lists in-frame sequences with V and J called but not all clones. Of the missing ones, under half trace to an unresolved V gene in checked studies; the others have no known cause. The sample table records just under 80,000 clones; about three quarters of these occur just once. The ten largest make up 3.5% to 5.5% of the sample. Sequenced input: PBMCs. These receptors all come from a man in his forties in good health and CMV-seronegative.

The chain combines TRBV15 with TRBJ1-2, with D unclear. V lost 0 bases and J 0 bases, leaving 8 bases between the germline ends. Germline assignment: CDR1 LNHNV and CDR2 YYDKDF (reference sequence). The CDR3 totals 15 residues. The CDR3 reads CATSRDPGTNYGYTF. The CDR3 DNA reads as TGTGCCACCAGCAGAGATCCGGGGACTAACTATGGCTACACCTTC. Full variable domain (rest looked up from reference TRBV15 and TRBJ1-2): DAMVIQNPRYQVTQFGKPVTLSCSQTLNHNVMYWYQQKSSQAPKLLFHYYDKDFNNEADTPDNFQSRRPNTSFCFLDIRSPGLGDTAMYLCATSRDPGTNYGYTFGSGTRLTVV.

The gene calls are TRBV19 and TRBJ1-5; no clear D gene. CDR3 length: 14 residues. V was cut by 7 bases and J by 4 bases, with 14 bases left in between. Germline V CDR1 and CDR2: LNHDA, SQIVND (reference sequence). The CDR3 DNA follows: TGTGCCAGTAAGACGGCAGGCCTTAATCAGCCCCAGCATTTT. Translated, it gives CASKTAGLNQPQHF.

This sequence joins TRBV6-6 and TRBJ2-7; a weak D match, TRBD1 (5 bases). V lost 0 bases and J 0 bases, leaving 12 bases between the germline ends. The CDR3 loop spans 16 amino acids. Germline CDR1 and CDR2: MNHNY and SVGAGI (reference sequence). The CDR3 sequence is CASSYSKGLSSYEQYF. CDR3 bases: TGTGCCAGCAGTTACTCGAAGGGGCTCAGCTCCTACGAGCAGTACTTC.

The CDR3 spells CASSREGGSNQPQHF. In DNA form, the CDR3 reads TGCGCCAGCAGCCGAGAGGGGGGTAGCAATCAGCCCCAGCATTTT. The chain recombines TRBV4-1 with TRBJ1-5; D is perhaps TRBD1 (6 bases). Germline CDR1 is MGHRA and CDR2 is YSYEKL. The CDR3 loop spans 15 amino acids. V was shortened by 4 bases and J by 0 bases, with 10 bases between the two germline ends.

This chain connects TRBV29-1 to TRBJ2-1; D may be TRBD2 (5 bases). The V end lost 5 bases, the J end lost 9 bases, and 20 bases lay between the germline ends. This CDR3 contains 14 residues. CDR1 is SQVTM, CDR2 ANQGSEA, per germline. This CDR3 reads CSVREGQFNGEQFF. The CDR3 region has the DNA TGCAGCGTTCGTGAGGGCCAATTTAACGGTGAGCAGTTCTTC.

This clone was seen only once. The V gene is TRBV5-5, the J gene TRBJ2-2; possible D gene TRBD1, 6 bases. The V and J ends lost 5 bases and 3 bases respectively, with 11 bases between them. The germline gives CDR1 SGHKS, CDR2 YYEKEE (reference sequence). CDR3 length: 14 amino acids. CDR3 residues: CASRVQGHTGELFF. Here the CDR3 DNA reads TGTGCCAGCAGAGTTCAGGGGCACACCGGGGAGCTGTTTTTT.

The rearrangement uses TRBV28 and TRBJ2-3; D gene unclear. The germline CDR1 and CDR2 sequences are MDHEN and SYDVKM. This CDR3 has 15 residues. V was pared by 4 bases and J by 3 bases, with 14 bases between. This chain's CDR3 is CASSSPLGMTDTQYF. DNA for the CDR3: TGTGCCAGCAGTTCGCCACTGGGCATGACAGATACGCAGTATTTT. Drawing the rest from reference TRBV28 and TRBJ2-3, the complete variable domain is DVKVTQSSRYLVKRTGEKVFLECVQDMDHENMFWYRQDPGLGLRLIYFSYDVKMKEKGDIPEGYSVSREKKERFSLILESASTNQTSMYLCASSSPLGMTDTQYFGPGTRLTVL.

CDR3 region: CASSSPGGRSYNEQFF. Written as DNA, the CDR3 is TGTGCCAGCAGTTCCCCAGGGGGGAGGTCCTACAATGAGCAGTTCTTC. The chain has TRBV28 and TRBJ2-1; D possibly corresponds to TRBD1 (7 bases). The CDR3 consists of 16 residues. Germline CDR1 is MDHEN and CDR2 is SYDVKM. V shed 4 bases and J shed 1 base, with 14 bases lying between them.

This sequence joins TRBV30 and TRBJ2-3; D is uncertain. From germline, CDR1 is GTSNPN and CDR2 SVGIG (reference sequence). The CDR3 runs to 14 residues. V lost 2 bases to trimming and J lost 1 base, with 10 bases between them. The CDR3 spells CAWSTRGGTDTQYF. The CDR3 bases are TGTGCCTGGAGTACGCGTGGTGGCACAGATACGCAGTATTTT.

The chain recombines TRBV7-6 with TRBJ2-7; D unresolved. Trimming cost V 5 bases and J 6 bases, with 11 bases left between them. CDR1 is SGHVS, CDR2 FNYEAQ, per germline. CDR3 size: 12 residues. CDR3 sequence (DNA): TGTGCCAGCAGCCTACTCAGGTCCGAGCAGTACTTC. Translated, it gives CASSLLRSEQYF.

The chain is built from TRBV7-9 and TRBJ2-7; 10 bases line up with TRBD1. V lost 6 bases, J lost 6 bases, and 8 bases stayed unmatched. This CDR3 comprises 14 residues. The germline V gene encodes CDR1 SEHNR and CDR2 FQNEAQ (reference sequence). This chain's CDR3 is CASRGGTGVREQYF. Written as DNA, the CDR3 is TGTGCCAGCAGAGGAGGGACAGGGGTCCGCGAGCAGTACTTC.